The 5 T cell receptor beta chains presented below share a single source sample, sequenced in a study of blood T cell repertoires in COVID-19. The protocol was immunoSEQ multiplex PCR, while the TCRdb copy is restricted to in-frame clones and leaves out a portion. Among 100,000 to 150,000 clones listed, approximately 90% were seen once. Sequencing was done on a sample of peripheral blood. Every receptor here comes from a man aged 60 to 75 with COVID-19, enrolled during active disease.

The chain couples TRBV4-1 to TRBJ1-2; D is unresolved. Germline V gene sequence: CDR1 MGHRA, CDR2 YSYEKL. The CDR3 has 13 amino acids. Deletions cut 0 bases from V and 4 bases from J, with 6 bases between. CDR3 sequence reads: CASSQEPGYGYTF. The CDR3 DNA sequence: TGCGCCAGCAGCCAAGAACCAGGCTATGGCTACACCTTC.

The J gene is TRBJ2-1, the V gene TRBV5-1; D unresolved. Germline V CDR1 and CDR2: SGHRS, YFSETQ. V lost 0 bases to trimming and J lost 0 bases, with 10 bases between them. The CDR3 totals 16 residues. The CDR3 DNA is TGCGCCAGCAGCTTGGTTGGCGGATACTCCTACAATGAGCAGTTCTTC. The encoded protein is CASSLVGGYSYNEQFF.

The chain is built from TRBV10-2 and TRBJ2-7; D is perhaps TRBD2 (6 bases). V was trimmed by 10 bases and J by 2 bases, leaving 15 bases between them. This CDR3 region has 13 residues. Germline-derived CDR1 and CDR2 are WSHSY and SAAADI. The CDR3 here is CATSSTSTYEQYF. The CDR3 DNA reads TGCGCCACCAGCTCGACTAGTACCTACGAGCAGTACTTC.

The chain uses TRBV18 and TRBJ2-3, with 7 nucleotides matching TRBD2. The J segment lost 3 bases and the V segment lost 3 bases, leaving 3 bases of the junction unmatched. Germline lookup yields CDR1 KGHSH and CDR2 LQKENI. The CDR3 is made up of 14 amino acids. CDR3 in amino acids: CASSPLAVTDTQYF. CDR3 DNA sequence: TGTGCCAGCTCACCCCTAGCGGTGACAGATACGCAGTATTTT.

This clone was seen once. J is TRBJ1-5 and V is TRBV3-1 (or the pseudogene TRBV3-2), with a tentative D call TRBD1 (5 bases). There are 16 residues in the CDR3. The germline V gene has CDR1 LGHDT and CDR2 YNNKEL (reference sequence). V was cut by 2 bases and J by 1 base, with 12 bases left in between. The CDR3 region has the DNA TGTGCCAGCAGCCAATCCGCAGGGTCGAGCAATCAGCCCCAGCATTTT. Amino acid sequence: CASSQSAGSSNQPQHF.